This T cell receptor beta chain was profiled in a study of molecular identifiers for immune sequencing clone quantification listed by TCRdb under 2018. For context, the study as a whole: In a replicate experiment, RNA from about 21,000 or 97,000 naive CD8 T cells was split into five aliquots, four of which were sequenced. CD8 T cells were used in a methods study to benchmark molecular-identifier clustering-based TCR repertoire sequencing (MIDCIRS) and TCR RNA copy counting.

Naive CD8 T cell libraries were made from approximately 22,000 to 940,000 sorted cells using 10%, 30% or 50% of purified RNA. Naive CD8 T cells, defined as CD8+CD4-CCR7+CD45RA+, were FACS-sorted into RLT Plus buffer on a BD FACSAria II. Under 11 TCR copies' worth of Jurkat RNA were spiked into about 20,000-1,000,000 naive CD8 T cell samples to test detection sensitivity. Enrichment of CD8 T cells was done with RosetteSep CD8+ T Cell Enrichment Cocktail plus Ficoll-Paque, and ACK red cell lysis came afterward. This clonotype was seen many times. Its specific antigen is unknown. Base qualities are not at hand, and no much larger clone is one base apart. Library preparation used PCR. TCRdb records Illumina HiSeq 4000 as the sequencer. Bulk TCR libraries were generated as previously described, with the TCR primers listed in Table S5 used. The Qiagen AllPrep DNA/RNA kit was used to purify total RNA. Before analysis, reads from multiple sequencing runs of the same library were pooled. Under the source paper's analysis protocol: Reads were retained only if their TCR constant sequence matched exactly, and those retained reads were trimmed to 150 nt and grouped according to their 12-nt molecular barcodes. Reads inside each barcode group were sub-clustered using a 15% Levenshtein threshold, and a quality-weighted consensus sequence was constructed for each RNA molecule. Non-functional sequences were removed, as were lower-count sequences one edit away from another. Based on fitting two negative binomial distributions, any barcode sub-cluster with under 20% of the maximum read count was discarded. TCRdb's own reprocessing of the public reads used fastp at Q25 and MiXCR and kept productive beta chains. Rows are unified per CDR3 protein, each entry keeping the most common DNA and genes. These V and J calls derive from TCRdb rather than the authors' analysis. The table for this sample lists approximately 41,000 distinct CDR3 sequences; 15% to 20% of them were counted only once. Clones ranked in the top ten supply under 1.4% of the sample.

V is pared back by 5 bases and J by 2 bases, with 10 bases lying between the germline termini. The CDR3 numbers 14 residues from cysteine through phenylalanine. Left in the record is the CDR3 DNA by itself, 42 bases read in frame from the first base. What the authors observed across the whole study: The naive libraries included spiked-in Jurkat TCR RNA (fewer than eleven copies' worth), and this RNA is not part of the donor repertoire. When barcode sub-clustering was left out, chimeric consensus sequences inflated TCR diversity, with chimeras reaching as high as 47%. In CMV-specific effector cells, clones with more than 20 RNA copies contained over 99% of molecules, whereas in naive cells such clones contained under 1% of molecules. Highly expanded clone sizes could be underestimated because identical TCR molecules may share a barcode. Even against a background of 800,000 to 1,000,000 naive CD8 T cells, spiked-in Jurkat TCR RNA amounting to a single cell's worth was reported to be detectable. About 3 recovered TCR RNA copies per cell were obtained by modeling, versus roughly 9.1 by digital PCR, implying a capture efficiency of 30% to 35%.

Sequencing was done on a sample of naive CD8+ T cells from blood, with Jurkat cell RNA spiked in. The meaning of the sample's cell subset or site label: FACS-sorted CD8+CD4-CCR7+CD45RA+ naive T cells. The receptor chain draws on TRBV12-3 or TRBV12-4 and TRBJ1-5; the D segment could be TRBD1, given 5 matching bases. The sequence was collected from a human donor in good health. Some libraries in this study had Jurkat cell RNA spiked in. The CDR3 reads as follows: CASSRTGRNQPQHF. The nucleotide sequence is given as TGTGCCAGCAGTCGAACAGGCCGCAATCAGCCCCAGCATTTT.